The 24 T cell receptor beta chains below all came from one sample that was sequenced in a study of T cell responses to AZD1222 COVID-19 vaccine. Sequenced by immunoSEQ multiplex PCR; TCRdb stores in-frame clones only, minus some. This repertoire shows 200,000 to 300,000 clones, approximately 93% found once; its top ten account for around 0.58%. Material: peripheral blood, obtained on day 0 of AZD1222 vaccination. These receptors were collected from an adult in good health.

This clone has just one count. V and J are TRBV5-1 and TRBJ1-4; 10 nucleotides agree with TRBD1. The V gene's germline CDR1 is SGHRS and CDR2 YFSETQ. Trimming removed 4 bases from V and 10 bases from J; junction bases left unmatched: 10. The length of the CDR3 is 15 residues. In DNA form, the CDR3 reads TGCGCCAGCAGCCTTGACGGGACAGGGGAGAGAAAACTGTTTTTT. Translating gives CASSLDGTGERKLFF.

The chain employs TRBV20-1 and TRBJ2-7, with no clear D. The V gene's germline CDR1 is DFQATT and CDR2 SNEGSKA (reference sequence). Trimming shortened V by 3 bases and J by 0 bases, and 12 bases separated the two germline ends. There are 14 residues in the CDR3. CDR3: CSASEFSSSYEQYF. The CDR3 DNA reads as TGCAGTGCTAGTGAGTTCTCCTCCTCCTACGAGCAGTACTTC.

The rearrangement links TRBV28 to TRBJ2-7; perhaps TRBD1 as D (6 bases). CDR3 length: 13 amino acids. The germline gives CDR1 MDHEN, CDR2 SYDVKM. The ends were cut back, 6 bases at V and 4 bases at J, with 13 bases in the middle. The DNA of the CDR3 is TGTGCCAGCAGGGGGGCAGGGTGGTACGAGCAGTACTTC. Protein product: CASRGAGWYEQYF.

V and J are TRBV5-1 and TRBJ2-2; 11 bases align to TRBD2. CDR1 and CDR2 from the germline V gene are SGHRS and YFSETQ. The trim removed 4 bases at V and 6 bases at J, leaving 11 bases unmatched. CDR3 size: 17 residues. CDR3: CASSATSGGSGAGELFF. As DNA, the CDR3 is TGCGCCAGCAGCGCTACTAGCGGGGGATCAGGGGCCGGGGAGCTGTTTTTT.

This sequence joins TRBV7-9 and TRBJ1-2; a possible D gene is TRBD1 (6 bases). CDR1 and CDR2 (germline): SEHNR, FQNEAQ (reference sequence). The CDR3 sequence is 14 residues long. V gave up 2 bases and J gave up 2 bases, with 9 bases separating them. The CDR3 here is CASSLTGTNYGYTF. CDR3 in DNA: TGTGCCAGCAGCTTAACAGGGACCAACTATGGCTACACCTTC.

This rearrangement joins TRBV18 to TRBJ2-7; 12 nucleotides align to TRBD2. Germline CDR1 is KGHSH and CDR2 is LQKENI. The CDR3 spans 16 residues. The V gene end was trimmed by 4 bases and the J gene end by 0 bases; junction bases not matched to a gene: 4. The CDR3 here is CASSRGLAGRSYEQYF. The CDR3 DNA is TGTGCCAGCTCACGAGGACTAGCGGGACGCTCCTACGAGCAGTACTTC.

The chain is built from TRBV28 and TRBJ1-5; TRBD1 might be the D (5 bases). The CDR3 consists of 14 residues. CDR1 is MDHEN and CDR2 is SYDVKM in the germline V gene. Trimming stripped 10 bases from V and 1 base from J, with 14 bases between. The CDR3, as DNA: TGTGCCACCGTAGGGGCGCAGAGCAATCAGCCCCAGCATTTT. It codes for CATVGAQSNQPQHF.

CDR3 region: CASAYRDSFEAFF. CDR3 nucleotides: TGTGCCAGTGCTTACCGGGACTCCTTTGAAGCTTTCTTT. The rearrangement uses TRBV19 and TRBJ1-1; D is perhaps TRBD1 (5 bases). Germline values: CDR1 LNHDA, CDR2 SQIVND (reference sequence). The length of the CDR3 is 13 residues. Trimming shortened V by 8 bases and J by 7 bases, and 17 bases separated the two germline ends.

The chain is built from TRBV5-6 and TRBJ2-7; 10 bases are shared with TRBD2. J lost 4 bases, V lost 3 bases, and 10 bases had no gene match. Germline-derived CDR1 and CDR2 are SGHDT and YYEEEE. There are 16 residues in the CDR3. The CDR3 DNA is TGTGCCAGCAGCTCCCTAGCGGGAGTCGGCGCGTACGAGCAGTACTTC. Amino acids: CASSSLAGVGAYEQYF.

The genes are TRBV20-1 and TRBJ2-7, with 7 bases aligning to TRBD2. V was pared by 3 bases and J by 4 bases, with 12 bases of the junction left unmatched. CDR3 length equals 15 residues. Looked up from germline, CDR1 is DFQATT and CDR2 is SNEGSKA (reference sequence). The CDR3 is CSASRPSGRGYEQYF. The CDR3 region has the DNA TGCAGTGCTAGTAGACCCTCGGGGAGGGGATACGAGCAGTACTTC.

This chain joins TRBV28 and TRBJ1-1; 12 bases line up with TRBD1. Trimming removed 4 bases from V and 7 bases from J; junction bases left unmatched: 7. Germline V gene data show CDR1 as MDHEN and CDR2 as SYDVKM. This CDR3 region has 15 residues. The CDR3 sequence: CASSSPGQGADEAFF. CDR3 bases: TGTGCCAGCAGTTCACCGGGACAGGGGGCCGATGAAGCTTTCTTT.

This chain links TRBV4-1 with TRBJ1-5, with no clear D. V was trimmed by 0 bases and J by 6 bases, leaving 12 bases between them. The CDR3 has 15 residues. CDR1 is MGHRA and CDR2 is YSYEKL in the germline V gene. In DNA form, the CDR3 reads TGCGCCAGCAGCCAAGATGGTAGGGTAGGTCAGCCCCAGCATTTT. It yields the protein CASSQDGRVGQPQHF.

The gene calls are TRBV28 and TRBJ1-2; 8 bases fit TRBD1. The V gene end was trimmed by 7 bases and the J gene end by 8 bases; junction bases not matched to a gene: 12. The CDR3 contains 14 residues. Germline V gives CDR1 MDHEN, CDR2 SYDVKM. CDR3 DNA sequence: TGTGCCAGCACCCCAACAGGGGGAGGGCGCGGCTACACCTTC. Translation gives CASTPTGGGRGYTF.

The chain combines TRBV11-2 with TRBJ2-5, with 7 bases fitting TRBD2. CDR3 length equals 14 residues. Trimming at V came to 0 bases and at J to 5 bases, leaving 3 bases not matched to a gene. The germline gives CDR1 SGHAT, CDR2 FQNNGV. In DNA form, the CDR3 reads TGTGCCAGCAGCTTAGACCGGGGGGTGGAGACCCAGTACTTC. Its protein product is CASSLDRGVETQYF.

The rearrangement uses TRBV20-1 and TRBJ2-2, with 11 bases identical to TRBD1. Losses at the gene ends were 3 bases for V and 7 bases for J; bases not matched to a gene: 7. The CDR3 contains 15 residues. Germline V lookup: CDR1 DFQATT, CDR2 SNEGSKA (reference sequence). CDR3 DNA sequence: TGCAGTGCTAGTCGCGGACAGGGGGCCCTCGGGGAGCTGTTTTTT. Translation gives CSASRGQGALGELFF.

V is TRBV6-5 and J is TRBJ2-7; TRBD1 is a possible D gene (6 bases). V shed 11 bases and J shed 3 bases, with 20 bases lying between them. Looked up from germline, CDR1 is MNHEY and CDR2 is SVGAGI. The length of the CDR3 is 14 residues. The CDR3 DNA is TGTGCCTCCCATCTGGACAGCTCTCTCTACGAGCAGTACTTC. Its translation is CASHLDSSLYEQYF.

The chain couples TRBV3-1 (or the pseudogene TRBV3-2) to TRBJ2-2; D is uncertain. Per the germline V gene, CDR1 is LGHDT and CDR2 is YNNKEL (reference sequence). CDR3 size: 14 residues. V shed 1 base and J shed 3 bases, with 6 bases lying between them. The CDR3 reads CASSQVWDTGELFF. DNA of the CDR3: TGTGCCAGCAGCCAAGTTTGGGACACCGGGGAGCTGTTTTTT.

V is TRBV28 and J is TRBJ2-2; TRBD2 matches at 9 bases. This CDR3 region has 16 residues. The germline gives CDR1 MDHEN, CDR2 SYDVKM. The ends lost 3 bases at V and 6 bases at J; junction bases unmatched: 8. As DNA, the CDR3 is TGTGCCAGCAGTTTTTCGGGACTAGCCCAATCCGGGGAGCTGTTTTTT. This gives the protein CASSFSGLAQSGELFF. The full variable domain, its missing parts supplied by reference TRBV28 and TRBJ2-2, is DVKVTQSSRYLVKRTGEKVFLECVQDMDHENMFWYRQDPGLGLRLIYFSYDVKMKEKGDIPEGYSVSREKKERFSLILESASTNQTSMYLCASSFSGLAQSGELFFGEGSRLTVL.

The CDR3 loop reads CASSSTGLDGYTF. CDR3 coding DNA: TGTGCCAGCAGCTCAACAGGGTTGGATGGCTACACCTTC. The chain links TRBV12-3 or TRBV12-4 to TRBJ1-2; a possible D gene is TRBD1 (6 bases). Trimming removed 6 bases from V and 6 bases from J, with 14 bases in between. This CDR3 has 13 amino acids.

The chain recombines TRBV25-1 with TRBJ1-2; D possibly corresponds to TRBD1 (5 bases). The CDR3 has 8 amino acids. Germline assignment: CDR1 MGHDK and CDR2 SYGVNS. CDR3 loop: CPRGGYTF. DNA for the CDR3: TGTCCTAGGGGCGGCTACACCTTC.

V and J are TRBV3-1 (or the pseudogene TRBV3-2) and TRBJ2-1; perhaps TRBD2 as D (5 bases). The ends were cut back, 6 bases at V and 9 bases at J, with 15 bases in the middle. Germline V CDR1 and CDR2: LGHDT, YNNKEL (reference sequence). This CDR3 has 13 amino acids. CDR3 coding DNA: TGTGCCAGCAGACGACGCGAACGGGGTGAGCAGTTCTTC. It translates to CASRRRERGEQFF.

As DNA, the CDR3 is TGTGCCAGCCAAGCCGGGACGTGGAGGACAGATACGCAGTATTTT. Translating it yields CASQAGTWRTDTQYF. The chain couples TRBV11-2 to TRBJ2-3; D tentatively reads TRBD1 or TRBD2 (5 bases each). CDR3 length: 15 residues. Germline-derived CDR1 and CDR2 are SGHAT and FQNNGV. Deletions cut 8 bases from V and 3 bases from J, with 18 bases between.

The chain employs TRBV5-1 and TRBJ2-3, with D hard to call. Trimming pared 1 base from V and 4 bases from J, leaving 13 bases between. This CDR3 is built from 15 residues. Germline values: CDR1 SGHRS, CDR2 YFSETQ. DNA for the CDR3: TGCGCCAGCAGCTTGCACGTTACGACTCCAGATACGCAGTATTTT. Amino acids: CASSLHVTTPDTQYF. The whole variable domain, remainder taken from reference TRBV5-1 and TRBJ2-3, is KAGVTQTPRYLIKTRGQQVTLSCSPISGHRSVSWYQQTPGQGLQFLFEYFSETQRNKGNFPGRFSGRQFSNSRSEMNVSTLELGDSALYLCASSLHVTTPDTQYFGPGTRLTVL.

The chain uses TRBV19 and TRBJ2-7; D could derive from TRBD1 or TRBD2 (5 bases each). CDR1 is LNHDA, CDR2 SQIVND, per germline (reference sequence). V gave up 6 bases and J gave up 0 bases, with 15 bases separating them. The CDR3 contains 15 residues. The CDR3 here is CASSTWGSPSYEQYF. For the CDR3, the DNA is TGTGCCAGTAGCACATGGGGGTCCCCCTCCTACGAGCAGTACTTC. Together with reference TRBV19 and TRBJ2-7, the CDR3 gives the full variable domain: DGGITQSPKYLFRKEGQNVTLSCEQNLNHDAMYWYRQDPGQGLRLIYYSQIVNDFQKGDIAEGYSVSREKKESFPLTVTSAQKNPTAFYLCASSTWGSPSYEQYFGPGTRLTVT.